These 27 T cell receptor beta chains came from one sample sequenced in a study of blood T cells in healthy people across ages. With a J-beta primer mix and a sample-barcoded 5' primer, a second PCR ran roughly 6 to 11 cycles. TCRdb reprocessed the 5' RACE reads with MiXCR, giving one entry per CDR3 protein. The sample includes 1.5 million to 2 million distinct CDR3 sequences, around 48% of them seen just once. Sequencing was carried out using blood. Receptors originate from a woman between 35 and 50 years old in good health.

This chain joins TRBV29-1 and TRBJ2-7, with D unclear. This CDR3 is 13 amino acids long. The V gene's germline CDR1 is SQVTM and CDR2 ANQGSEA. The CDR3 loop is CGASGPGSYEQYF. The CDR3 nucleotides are TGCGGCGCTAGTGGACCAGGCTCCTACGAGCAGTACTTC.

This chain connects TRBV3-1 to TRBJ1-5; 7 bases fit TRBD1. Trimming removed 0 bases from V and 6 bases from J; junction bases left unmatched: 14. There are 18 residues in the CDR3. The germline V gene encodes CDR1 LGHDT and CDR2 YNNKEL (reference sequence). CDR3 bases: TGTGCCAGCAGCCAAGACTCCAGGAGGGGGCCTGAAGGTCAGCCCCAGCATTTT. This sequence encodes CASSQDSRRGPEGQPQHF.

J is TRBJ1-1 and V is TRBV6-5, with D possibly TRBD1 on 6 matching bases. This CDR3 comprises 16 residues. Germline values: CDR1 MNHEY, CDR2 SVGAGI. V lost 4 bases and J lost 2, with 17 bases in between. CDR3 loop: CASSFRPQGRNTEAFF. The DNA for the CDR3 is TGTGCCAGCAGTTTTCGTCCTCAGGGGAGAAACACTGAAGCTTTCTTT.

This chain uses TRBV6-6 with TRBJ2-7; D uncertain. Germline assignment: CDR1 MNHNY and CDR2 SVGAGI (reference sequence). Trimming stripped 0 bases from V and 7 bases from J, with 19 bases between. The CDR3 consists of 16 residues. CDR3 protein: CASSYSSLQSYNEQYF. The CDR3, as DNA: TGTGCCAGCAGTTACTCGTCCCTTCAGAGCTACAATGAGCAGTACTTC.

The chain carries TRBV5-5 and TRBJ1-6, with TRBD1 as a possible D gene (6 bases). The germline CDR1 and CDR2 sequences are SGHKS and YYEKEE (reference sequence). The CDR3 is 18 amino acids. Trimming pared 3 bases from V and 0 bases from J, leaving 16 bases between. The CDR3 protein is CASSSQIQGSSYNSPLHF. CDR3 in DNA: TGTGCCAGCAGCTCGCAGATACAGGGCAGCTCCTATAATTCACCCCTCCACTTT.

This clonotype occurred a few times. The chain links TRBV6-4 to TRBJ2-1; unclear D gene. Germline V CDR1 and CDR2: MRHNA, SNTAGT. Trimming took off 5 bases at V and 2 bases at J, with 10 bases between the two ends. This CDR3 spans 14 amino acids. For the CDR3, the DNA is TGTGCCAGCAGTCCGCGTGAGACCTACAATGAGCAGTTCTTC. Protein product: CASSPRETYNEQFF.

The rearrangement joins TRBV20-1 to TRBJ1-2; D possibly corresponds to TRBD1 (6 bases). CDR1 is DFQATT, CDR2 SNEGSKA, per germline (reference sequence). The CDR3 is 13 residues long. Trimming left V 6 bases short and J 2 bases short, with 13 bases between. This CDR3 is CSADKQGNYGYTF. DNA of the CDR3: TGCAGTGCCGACAAACAGGGAAACTATGGCTACACCTTC.

This clonotype was found a few times. The chain carries TRBV10-3 and TRBJ1-2; D remains ambiguous. The CDR3 covers 14 residues. Germline V CDR1 and CDR2: ENHRY, SYGVKD. V was pared by 0 bases and J by 4 bases, with 9 bases between. CDR3 loop: CAISESMGSYGYTF. The DNA of the CDR3 is TGTGCCATCAGTGAGTCTATGGGTAGCTATGGCTACACCTTC.

This clonotype was seen more than once but under ten times. The V call is TRBV28, the J call TRBJ2-7, with D tentatively TRBD2 (7 bases). Germline CDR1 reads MDHEN; CDR2 reads SYDVKM. The CDR3 has 16 amino acids. Trimming took 4 bases from V and 4 from J, leaving 20 bases between them. The CDR3 DNA sequence: TGTGCCAGCAGTTCTCGGGTAGGGGGGGCCGAGTACGAGCAGTACTTC. Encoded protein: CASSSRVGGAEYEQYF.

This clonotype was observed a handful of times. The chain uses TRBV5-5 and TRBJ2-7; tentatively, D is TRBD2 (5 bases). CDR3 length: 15 residues. Trimming left V 3 bases short and J 2 bases short, with 15 bases between. Germline CDR1 reads SGHKS; CDR2 reads YYEKEE (reference sequence). The DNA for the CDR3 is TGTGCCAGCAGCTCGGGGAACAGCATCACCTACGAGCAGTACTTC. Its protein is CASSSGNSITYEQYF.

This clonotype was observed a few times. The J gene is TRBJ2-5, the V gene TRBV27; D remains unclear. V was shortened by 3 bases and J by 7 bases, with 9 bases between the two germline ends. Per the germline V gene, CDR1 is MNHEY and CDR2 is SMNVEV (reference sequence). This CDR3 is built from 12 residues. The CDR3: CASSFIPGTQYF. The DNA of the CDR3 is TGTGCCAGCAGTTTCATTCCCGGGACCCAGTACTTC.

In this sample, this clonotype turned up a few times. The rearrangement joins TRBV2 to TRBJ1-6; D gene unclear. In germline, CDR1 is SNHLY, CDR2 FYNNEI. Trimming left V 5 bases short and J 5 bases short, with 16 bases between. CDR3 size: 16 residues. The CDR3 loop reads CASSTSRTEDNSPLHF. The CDR3 DNA reads as TGTGCCAGCAGTACAAGTAGGACGGAAGATAATTCACCCCTCCACTTT.

This clonotype was picked up a small number of times. The chain links TRBV28 to TRBJ1-5; 8 positions agree with TRBD1. The CDR3 spans 15 residues. Germline CDR1 reads MDHEN; CDR2 reads SYDVKM. The trim removed 6 bases at V and 12 bases at J, leaving 16 bases unmatched. CDR3 DNA: TGTGCCAGCAGAATAATATCGACAGGGGCCGACTTCCAGCATTTT. This translates into CASRIISTGADFQHF.

This clonotype was seen a few times. V gene TRBV4-3 combines with J gene TRBJ2-1, with D maybe TRBD2 (6 bases). V shed 3 bases and J shed 7 bases, with 16 bases lying between them. This CDR3 region has 15 residues. Germline V gene data show CDR1 as LGHNA and CDR2 as YSLEER. The CDR3, as DNA: TGCGCCAGCAGCCAGGGACTCCCAGATGGGAATGAGCAGTTCTTC. Translating gives CASSQGLPDGNEQFF.

The rearrangement uses TRBV4-3 and TRBJ2-5, with D perhaps being TRBD1 or TRBD2 (5 bases each). Looked up from germline, CDR1 is LGHNA and CDR2 is YSLEER. The CDR3 runs to 15 residues. Trimming took 4 bases from V and 2 from J, leaving 14 bases between them. Here the CDR3 DNA reads TGCGCCAGCAGCCCAGGGCCAGCGGTACAAGAGACCCAGTACTTC. This encodes CASSPGPAVQETQYF.

This chain links TRBV6-5 with TRBJ1-6; D ambiguous. Germline lookup yields CDR1 MNHEY and CDR2 SVGAGI. The CDR3 has 14 residues. Trimming removed 5 bases from V and 7 bases from J, with 12 bases in between. The CDR3 sequence is CASSPRRTNSPLHF. In DNA, the CDR3 is TGTGCCAGCAGTCCCAGGCGGACCAATTCACCCCTCCACTTT.

The chain couples TRBV21-1 to TRBJ2-6. TRBV21-1 is recorded as a pseudogene. The CDR3 covers 19 residues. CDR3 coding DNA: TGTGCCAGCAGGCAAAGAGCCGGTCCAGGGAACTCTGGGGCCAACGTCCTGACTTTC. Its translation is CASRQRAGPGNSGANVLTF.

This clonotype is a singleton in its sample. This chain connects TRBV7-2 to TRBJ2-7; the D gene is possibly TRBD1 (5 bases). The J call is in doubt because the DNA end fits TRBJ2-5 better. The length of the CDR3 is 13 residues. Germline CDR1 reads SGHTA; CDR2 reads FQGNSA. CDR3 residues: CASSGAPKETQYF. Written as DNA, the CDR3 is TGTGCCAGCAGCGGGGCCCCGAAAGAGACCCAGTACTTC.

Only a few counts were recorded for this clonotype. The junction differs from germline at one of its ends, possibly a read error. The chain carries TRBV2 and TRBJ2-6; no clear D gene. This CDR3 is 14 amino acids long. Germline V gene lookup returns CDR1 SNHLY and CDR2 FYNNEI. DNA for the CDR3: TGTGCCAGCACTGAAAGCTCTGGGGCCAACGTCCTGACTTTC. Translation: CASTESSGANVLTF.

Points on this clonotype: A much larger clone sits a single nucleotide away, making a read error possible. This rearrangement joins TRBV14 to TRBJ1-2; D is uncertain. CDR1 SGHDN and CDR2 FVKESK come from the germline V gene. The CDR3 is 13 residues long. Trimming shortened V by 2 bases and J by 0 bases, and 4 bases separated the two germline ends. The CDR3 DNA sequence: TGTGCCAGCAGCCAACAAGCTAACTATGGCTACACCTTC. Its translation is CASSQQANYGYTF. The whole variable domain, filled in from reference TRBV14 and TRBJ1-2, reads EAGVTQFPSHSVIEKGQTVTLRCDPISGHDNLYWYRRVMGKEIKFLLHFVKESKQDESGMPNNRFLAERTGGTYSTLKVQPAELEDSGVYFCASSQQANYGYTFGSGTRLTVV.

This clonotype was detected a few times. The V gene is TRBV29-1, the J gene TRBJ2-1; 10 bases match TRBD1. CDR1 is SQVTM and CDR2 is ANQGSEA in the germline V gene. This CDR3 contains 11 residues. With 0 bases clipped from V and 15 bases from J, the junction kept 2 bases outside the gene matches. In DNA form, the CDR3 reads TGCAGCGTTGAAGATGACAGGGGGCCGTTCTTC. Translating gives CSVEDDRGPFF.

The genes are TRBV4-2 and TRBJ2-5; 7 positions match TRBD1. The end of the DNA fits TRBJ2-7 better, so the J call may be wrong. This CDR3 is built from 14 residues. CDR1 LGHNA and CDR2 YNFKEQ come from the germline V gene. The CDR3 DNA sequence: TGTGCCAGCAGCCAGGACAGGACCCAGAGCGAGCAGTACTTC. This sequence encodes CASSQDRTQSEQYF.

The chain carries TRBV20-1 and TRBJ2-2; D ambiguous. The CDR3 is 12 amino acids. V lost 2 bases, J lost 7 bases, and 8 bases lay in between. Germline CDR1 reads DFQATT; CDR2 reads SNEGSKA (reference sequence). The CDR3, as DNA: TGCAGTGCTAGAAGGCCCTACGGGGAGCTGTTTTTT. Protein sequence: CSARRPYGELFF.

The chain recombines TRBV20-1 with TRBJ2-7; the match to TRBD1 covers 7 bases. The V gene's germline CDR1 is DFQATT and CDR2 SNEGSKA (reference sequence). The CDR3 has 12 amino acids. After removal of 6 bases from V and 6 bases from J, the junction contained 8 bases not matched to a gene. The CDR3 sequence is CSANGQVSEQYF. The DNA for the CDR3 is TGCAGTGCAAACGGACAGGTTAGCGAGCAGTACTTC.

This clonotype was counted only a few times. This chain connects TRBV7-2 to TRBJ2-7; 9 positions agree with TRBD1. The germline V gene has CDR1 SGHTA and CDR2 FQGNSA. The CDR3 loop spans 16 amino acids. The junction had 6 bases not matched to a gene; V was cut back by 2 bases and J by 1 base. The CDR3 spells CASSLIGTGISYEQYF. Here the CDR3 DNA reads TGTGCCAGCAGCTTAATCGGGACAGGGATATCCTACGAGCAGTACTTC.

This clonotype was detected only a few times. This chain joins TRBV2 and TRBJ2-7; D may be TRBD1 (5 bases). V was cut by 4 bases and J by 8 bases, with 15 bases left in between. Germline lookup yields CDR1 SNHLY and CDR2 FYNNEI. The CDR3 has 13 residues. CDR3 residues: CASSVGQGVKQYF. The CDR3 DNA reads TGTGCCAGCAGTGTCGGGCAAGGGGTTAAGCAGTACTTC.

The gene calls are TRBV4-3 and TRBJ1-2, with a tentative D call TRBD1 (6 bases). This CDR3 contains 14 residues. V was clipped by 3 bases and J by 6 bases, with 14 bases between them. The germline gives CDR1 LGHNA, CDR2 YSLEER. CDR3 nucleotide sequence: TGCGCCAGCAGCCAGGCGGACAGAGGGCATGGCTACACCTTC. Protein: CASSQADRGHGYTF.